This T cell receptor (beta chain) was documented in a study of blood T cell repertoires in COVID-19. Study as a whole: Nucleic acid was either cDNA or gDNA, and it came from T cells, B-cell-depleted T cells, or PBMCs.

Study processing details: Reference gene primer amplification yielded estimated nucleated cell counts. The table came from immunoSEQ multiplex PCR; TCRdb's copy has only in-frame clones and leaves some out. V and J calls and clone size are given by that table; D and trimming were obtained from the DNA. This sample carries a few hundred thousand clones, 90% of them seen once, and the ten largest clones take approximately 2.1%. V was trimmed by 6 bases and J by 4 bases, leaving 19 bases between them. The CDR3 has 15 residues. Per germline, CDR1 SGHNT and CDR2 YYREEE (reference sequence). This clonotype was obtained from a woman in her sixties or seventies with COVID-19, enrolled during active disease. The rearrangement uses TRBV5-4 and TRBJ1-2, with D perhaps TRBD1 (6 bases). The sample consisted of peripheral blood. The DNA of the CDR3 is TGTGCCAGCATCCCCGTAGGGACACCAATCTATGGCTACACCTTC. This gives the protein CASIPVGTPIYGYTF.